A single sample gave rise to the 16 T cell receptor beta chains below, sequenced in a study of preoperative IRX-2 immunotherapy in early breast cancer. Method: immunoSEQ multiplex PCR; TCRdb's copy keeps in-frame clones and lacks some. Of about 98,000 clones in the sample, 86% are singletons; the top ten hold approximately 2%. Treatment noted: preoperative locoregional IRX-2 cytokine immunotherapy. Sequencing was performed on tumor tissue, taken after IRX-2 immunotherapy. The receptors were sampled from a human donor with breast cancer.

V gene TRBV23-1 combines with J gene TRBJ1-3; 7 bases agree with TRBD1. TRBV23-1 is labeled an ORF, and its function is uncertain. The CDR3 totals 14 residues. The junction had 7 bases not matched to a gene; V was cut back by 9 bases and J by 2 bases. CDR3 amino acids: CASGTTGAGNTIYF. As DNA, the CDR3 is TGCGCCAGTGGAACAACAGGGGCTGGAAACACCATATATTTT.

The chain recombines TRBV6-8 with TRBJ2-2; possible D gene TRBD1, 6 bases. The CDR3 is 14 amino acids. From germline, CDR1 is MNHGY and CDR2 SAAAGT. V was pared by 2 bases and J by 5 bases, with 9 bases between. The CDR3 sequence: CASSYGQPTGELFF. In DNA form, the CDR3 reads TGTGCCAGCAGTTACGGACAGCCAACCGGGGAGCTGTTTTTT.

This chain joins TRBV19 and TRBJ2-2; D is perhaps TRBD1 (6 bases). V was cut by 6 bases and J by 8 bases, with 16 bases left in between. CDR1 LNHDA and CDR2 SQIVND come from the germline V gene (reference sequence). CDR3 length: 14 amino acids. CDR3 DNA sequence: TGTGCCAGTAGAGACAGGTCTCACCCGGGGGAGCTGTTTTTT. Its translation is CASRDRSHPGELFF.

The chain employs TRBV6-8 and TRBJ1-4, with 8 bases fitting TRBD1. In germline, CDR1 is MNHGY, CDR2 SAAAGT. Germline trimming cut 9 bases from V and 13 bases from J; bases unmatched to any gene: 10. The CDR3 runs to 12 residues. The CDR3 is CARDYRGSRLFF. As DNA, the CDR3 is TGTGCCAGAGATTACAGGGGGAGTCGACTGTTTTTT.

The chain carries TRBV28 and TRBJ2-7; TRBD2 matches 10 bases. The CDR3 sequence is 14 residues long. Unmatched junction bases numbered 0, after V lost 2 bases and J lost 2 bases. Germline lookup yields CDR1 MDHEN and CDR2 SYDVKM. CDR3 residues: CASSLSGRAYEQYF. DNA for the CDR3: TGTGCCAGCAGTTTAAGCGGGAGGGCCTACGAGCAGTACTTC.

This clone was observed a handful of times. The CDR3 sequence is CATSMAGTEYEQYF. The CDR3 bases are TGTGCCACCTCGATGGCAGGGACGGAGTACGAGCAGTACTTC. The genes are TRBV6-8 and TRBJ2-7, with D possibly called TRBD1 or TRBD2 (5 bases each). Trimming pared 10 bases from V and 4 bases from J, leaving 20 bases between. The CDR3 runs 14 residues. The V gene's germline CDR1 is MNHGY and CDR2 SAAAGT.

This clone was detected once. The genes are TRBV23-1 and TRBJ1-1, with D tentatively TRBD1 (6 bases). TRBV23-1 is classed as an ORF, of uncertain function. The CDR3 covers 16 residues. V was cut by 6 bases and J by 5 bases, with 22 bases left in between. In DNA, the CDR3 is TGCGCCAGCAGCTGGGATGGTGGGAAGGGGGGGACTGAAGCTTTCTTT. Protein: CASSWDGGKGGTEAFF.

This clone occurred a few times. The chain employs TRBV5-1 and TRBJ2-7; the D is unclear. The CDR3 sequence is 15 residues long. V was shortened by 0 bases and J by 0 bases, with 10 bases between the two germline ends. The germline V gene encodes CDR1 SGHRS and CDR2 YFSETQ. The CDR3 sequence is CASSLEAASSYEQYF. For the CDR3, the DNA is TGCGCCAGCAGCTTGGAGGCAGCCAGCTCCTACGAGCAGTACTTC. Variable domain in full (rest from reference TRBV5-1 and TRBJ2-7): KAGVTQTPRYLIKTRGQQVTLSCSPISGHRSVSWYQQTPGQGLQFLFEYFSETQRNKGNFPGRFSGRQFSNSRSEMNVSTLELGDSALYLCASSLEAASSYEQYFGPGTRLTVT.

As concerns this clone: An end of the junction differs from the germline gene, which may be a read error. This rearrangement joins TRBV6-4 to TRBJ1-4; D is possibly TRBD1 (6 bases). Germline CDR1 and CDR2: MRHNA and SNTAGT. The CDR3 is 15 residues long. CDR3 sequence: CASSYSSGAGEKLFF. As DNA, the CDR3 is TGTGCCAGCAGTTACTCATCGGGGGCGGGAGAAAAACTGTTTTTT.

This clone showed up just a few times. This sequence joins TRBV23-1 and TRBJ2-3; TRBD2 agrees at 8 bases. TRBV23-1 is flagged as an ORF with uncertain function. V dropped 6 bases and J dropped 1; count of bases not matched to a gene: 6. The CDR3 sequence is 15 residues long. This CDR3 is CASSQAGVGTDTQYF. The CDR3 nucleotides are TGCGCCAGCAGCCAAGCGGGAGTAGGCACAGATACGCAGTATTTT.

The genes are TRBV15 and TRBJ2-5; the D call may be TRBD1 or TRBD2 (6 bases each). The CDR3 sequence is 15 residues long. V lost 2 bases, J lost 4 bases, and 14 bases lay in between. The germline V gene encodes CDR1 LNHNV and CDR2 YYDKDF (reference sequence). CDR3 protein: CATSRTPGAGETQYF. CDR3 bases: TGTGCCACCAGCAGAACCCCGGGGGCGGGAGAGACCCAGTACTTC.

The chain uses TRBV5-1 and TRBJ2-7; the match to TRBD1 covers 8 bases. Germline trimming cut 1 base from V and 3 bases from J; bases unmatched to any gene: 3. Germline V lookup: CDR1 SGHRS, CDR2 YFSETQ. CDR3 length equals 14 residues. DNA of the CDR3: TGCGCCAGCAGCTTGCAGGGGGCTGGCTACGAGCAGTACTTC. Translating it yields CASSLQGAGYEQYF.

This chain uses TRBV18 with TRBJ1-4; no firm D call. V dropped 6 bases and J dropped 5 bases, with 10 bases sitting between them. The CDR3 spans 13 residues. Germline values: CDR1 KGHSH, CDR2 LQKENI. CDR3 nucleotide sequence: TGTGCCAGCTCTGGGGTAGGGAATGAAAAACTGTTTTTT. Residues: CASSGVGNEKLFF.

This clone has a single count. The CDR3 coding sequence is TGTGCCAGCAGTTTACTAGGACAGCCTAACTATGGCTACACCTTC. Translated: CASSLLGQPNYGYTF. The gene calls are TRBV6-8 and TRBJ1-2, with a possible D match to TRBD1 (6 bases). This CDR3 spans 15 amino acids. Trimming took off 4 bases at V and 0 bases at J, with 12 bases between the two ends. Germline lookup yields CDR1 MNHGY and CDR2 SAAAGT.

The J gene is TRBJ2-1, the V gene TRBV5-1, with 7 bases lining up with TRBD2. The V and J ends lost 1 base and 0 bases, in that order; junction bases with no gene match: 19. The CDR3 is made up of 21 amino acids. Germline CDR1 is SGHRS and CDR2 is YFSETQ. In DNA form, the CDR3 reads TGCGCCAGCAGCTTGCCCCGGGACTATAGTTTTCAACTTGGCTCCTACAATGAGCAGTTCTTC. The encoded protein is CASSLPRDYSFQLGSYNEQFF. Combining the CDR3 with reference TRBV5-1 and TRBJ2-1 gives the whole variable domain KAGVTQTPRYLIKTRGQQVTLSCSPISGHRSVSWYQQTPGQGLQFLFEYFSETQRNKGNFPGRFSGRQFSNSRSEMNVSTLELGDSALYLCASSLPRDYSFQLGSYNEQFFGPGTRLTVL.

The chain combines TRBV5-1 with TRBJ2-1; TRBD2 aligns across 8 bases. V shed 4 bases and J 10 bases; nucleotides not matched to a gene: 10. The CDR3 sequence is 14 residues long. From germline, CDR1 is SGHRS and CDR2 YFSETQ. The CDR3 sequence is CASSMGLGTGEQFF. The CDR3, as DNA: TGCGCCAGCAGCATGGGACTAGGCACCGGGGAGCAGTTCTTC. The full variable domain, its missing parts supplied by reference TRBV5-1 and TRBJ2-1, is KAGVTQTPRYLIKTRGQQVTLSCSPISGHRSVSWYQQTPGQGLQFLFEYFSETQRNKGNFPGRFSGRQFSNSRSEMNVSTLELGDSALYLCASSMGLGTGEQFFGPGTRLTVL.